This T cell receptor (beta chain) was observed in a study of T cells after yellow fever vaccination. This clonotype was counted a few times. This CDR3 has 14 residues. Germline V gives CDR1 LNHDA, CDR2 SQIVND (reference sequence). V lost 6 bases to trimming and J lost 0 bases, with 9 bases between them. The 5'RACE template-switching step produced TCR cDNA and added a universal primer site and UMIs. TCRdb re-called the 5' RACE reads with MiXCR, one entry per CDR3 protein. This sample yields approximately 340,000 distinct CDR3 sequences, of which roughly 8.7% are seen a single time; more than 15% belongs to the top ten.

Here the sequenced sample was PBMCs, taken on the day of the first yellow fever vaccination. The receptor was isolated from a young man who received the YFV17D yellow fever vaccine. The rearrangement links TRBV19 to TRBJ2-1; the D gene is possibly TRBD1 (5 bases). CDR3: CASRSRGSYNEQFF. DNA of the CDR3: TGTGCCAGTAGGAGTAGGGGCTCCTACAATGAGCAGTTCTTC.